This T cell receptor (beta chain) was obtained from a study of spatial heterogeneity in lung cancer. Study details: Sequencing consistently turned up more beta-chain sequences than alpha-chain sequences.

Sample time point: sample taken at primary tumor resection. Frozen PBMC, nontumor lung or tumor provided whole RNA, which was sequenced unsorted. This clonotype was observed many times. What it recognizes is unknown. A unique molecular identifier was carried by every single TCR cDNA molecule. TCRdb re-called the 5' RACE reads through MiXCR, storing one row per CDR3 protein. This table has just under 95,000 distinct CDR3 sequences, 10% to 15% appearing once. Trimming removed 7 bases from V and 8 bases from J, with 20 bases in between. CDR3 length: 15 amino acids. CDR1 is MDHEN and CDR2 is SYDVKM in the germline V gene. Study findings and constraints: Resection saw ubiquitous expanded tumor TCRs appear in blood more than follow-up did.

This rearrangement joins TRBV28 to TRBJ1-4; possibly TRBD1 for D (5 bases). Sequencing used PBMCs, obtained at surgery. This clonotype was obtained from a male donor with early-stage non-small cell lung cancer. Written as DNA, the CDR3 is TGTGCCAGCACCGAACCGGGACTCGGACGGGAAAAACTGTTTTTT. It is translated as CASTEPGLGREKLFF.